The present T cell receptor beta chain was sequenced within a study of blood T cell repertoires in COVID-19. Study-level information: The samples span acute and convalescent COVID-19 from the United States, Italy and Spain. T cells, B-cell-depleted T cells, or PBMCs supplied cDNA or gDNA.

Original data processing: The assay estimated nucleated cells by amplifying reference gene primers. Method: immunoSEQ multiplex PCR; TCRdb's copy keeps in-frame clones and lacks some. From that table come the V and J calls and clone size; the DNA was used to work out D and trimming. The top ten clones hold around 4.5% of a sample with 110,000 or so clones, about 85% of them seen once. Germline CDR1 and CDR2: LNHNV and YYDKDF (reference sequence). This CDR3 spans 16 amino acids. Deletions cut 1 base from V and 0 bases from J, with 10 bases between. Sequencing was carried out using peripheral blood. The rearrangement joins TRBV15 to TRBJ1-5, with unresolved D. The sequence was obtained from a man in his forties or fifties with acute or convalescent COVID-19. CDR3: CATSRGQSNSNQPQHF. For the CDR3, the DNA is TGTGCCACCAGCAGAGGCCAGTCAAATAGCAATCAGCCCCAGCATTTT.